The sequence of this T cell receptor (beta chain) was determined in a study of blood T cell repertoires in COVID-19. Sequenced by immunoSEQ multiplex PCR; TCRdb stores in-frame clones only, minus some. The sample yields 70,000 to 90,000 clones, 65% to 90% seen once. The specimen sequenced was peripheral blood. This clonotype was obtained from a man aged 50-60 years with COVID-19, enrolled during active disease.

The CDR3 loop reads CASSLASGIYNEQFF. CDR3 sequence (DNA): TGTGCCAGCAGCTTAGCTAGCGGGATTTACAATGAGCAGTTCTTC. The V and J genes are TRBV7-3 and TRBJ2-1, with 9 positions matching TRBD2. This CDR3 contains 15 residues. Looked up from germline, CDR1 is SGHTA and CDR2 is FQGTGA. With 2 bases clipped from V and 4 bases from J, the junction kept 3 bases outside the gene matches. Based on the CDR3 plus reference TRBV7-3 and TRBJ2-1, the full variable domain is GAGVSQTPSNKVTEKGKYVELRCDPISGHTALYWYRQSLGQGPEFLIYFQGTGAADDSGLPNDRFFAVRPEGSVSTLKIQRTERGDSAVYLCASSLASGIYNEQFFGPGTRLTVL.